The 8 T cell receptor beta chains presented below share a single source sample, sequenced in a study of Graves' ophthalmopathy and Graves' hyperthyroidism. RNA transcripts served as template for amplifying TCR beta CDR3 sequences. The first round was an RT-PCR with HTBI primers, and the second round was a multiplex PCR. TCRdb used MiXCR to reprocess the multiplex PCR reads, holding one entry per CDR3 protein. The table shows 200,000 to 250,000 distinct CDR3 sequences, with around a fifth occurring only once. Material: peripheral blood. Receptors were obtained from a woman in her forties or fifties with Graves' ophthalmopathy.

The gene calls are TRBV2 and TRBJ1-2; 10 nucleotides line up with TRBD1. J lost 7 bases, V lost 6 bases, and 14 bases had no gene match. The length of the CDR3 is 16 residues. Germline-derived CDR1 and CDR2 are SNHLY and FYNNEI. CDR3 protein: CASRGTGDWAIFGYTF. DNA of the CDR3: TGTGCCAGCAGGGGGACAGGGGATTGGGCTATATTTGGCTACACCTTC.

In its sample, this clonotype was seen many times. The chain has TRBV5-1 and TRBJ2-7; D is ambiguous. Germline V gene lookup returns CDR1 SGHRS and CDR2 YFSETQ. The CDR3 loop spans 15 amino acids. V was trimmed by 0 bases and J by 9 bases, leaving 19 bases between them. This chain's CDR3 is CASSLGDSRPDRQYF. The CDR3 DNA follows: TGCGCCAGCAGCTTGGGTGACTCGCGGCCCGACCGGCAGTACTTC.

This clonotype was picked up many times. The CDR3 loop is CASAVTEPTVTGYTF. Here the CDR3 DNA reads TGCGCCAGCGCAGTGACAGAACCAACCGTGACAGGCTACACCTTC. The V gene is TRBV5-1, the J gene TRBJ1-2; D may be TRBD1 (5 bases). The CDR3 is made up of 15 amino acids. CDR1 is SGHRS and CDR2 is YFSETQ in the germline V gene. V dropped 7 bases and J dropped 8 bases, with 24 bases sitting between them.

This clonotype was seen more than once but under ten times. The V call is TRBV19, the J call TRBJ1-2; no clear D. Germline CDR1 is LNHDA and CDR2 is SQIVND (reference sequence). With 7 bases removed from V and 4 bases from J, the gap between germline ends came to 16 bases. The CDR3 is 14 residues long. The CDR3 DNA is TGTGCCAGTACCCCTGTGGAATTGGCCTATGGCTACACCTTC. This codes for CASTPVELAYGYTF.

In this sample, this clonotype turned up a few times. The CDR3 DNA reads as TGCGCCAGCAGCCGAGGACTAGCGGGGGCACACCAAGAGACCCAGTACTTC. Translating gives CASSRGLAGAHQETQYF. The V and J genes are TRBV4-1 and TRBJ2-5, with 13 bases matching TRBD2. The V and J ends lost 4 bases and 0 bases, in that order; junction bases with no gene match: 5. Germline-derived CDR1 and CDR2 are MGHRA and YSYEKL. The CDR3 has 17 amino acids.

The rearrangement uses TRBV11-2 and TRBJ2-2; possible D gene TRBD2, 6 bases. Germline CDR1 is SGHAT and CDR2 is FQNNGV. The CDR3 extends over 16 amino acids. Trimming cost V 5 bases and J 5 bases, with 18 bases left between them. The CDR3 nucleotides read TGTGCCAGCAGCGACGTCGCGGGGATGGGGACCGGGGAGCTGTTTTTT. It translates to CASSDVAGMGTGELFF. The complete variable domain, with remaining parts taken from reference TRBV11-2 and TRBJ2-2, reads EAGVAQSPRYKIIEKRQSVAFWCNPISGHATLYWYQQILGQGPKLLIQFQNNGVVDDSQLPKDRFSAERLKGVDSTLKIQPAKLEDSAVYLCASSDVAGMGTGELFFGEGSRLTVL.

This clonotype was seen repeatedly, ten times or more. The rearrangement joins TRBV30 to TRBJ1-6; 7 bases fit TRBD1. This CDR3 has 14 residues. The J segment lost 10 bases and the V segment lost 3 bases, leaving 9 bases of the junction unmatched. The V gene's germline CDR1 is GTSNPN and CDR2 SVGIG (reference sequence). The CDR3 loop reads CAWRGLGGESPLHF. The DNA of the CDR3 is TGTGCCTGGAGGGGCTTAGGGGGCGAGTCACCCCTCCACTTT.

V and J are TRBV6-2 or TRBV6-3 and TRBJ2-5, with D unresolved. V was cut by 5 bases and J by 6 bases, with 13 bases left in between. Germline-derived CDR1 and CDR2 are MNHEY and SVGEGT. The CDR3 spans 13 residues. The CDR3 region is CASSPRLMKTQYF. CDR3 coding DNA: TGTGCCAGCAGTCCGCGACTGATGAAGACCCAGTACTTC.